This T cell receptor (beta chain) stems from a study of tumor-infiltrating lymphocytes in primary liver carcinoma. Study summary: Patients were both men and women, whose ages ran from 30 to 69 years.

With a constant-region primer, TCR beta cDNA was made from around 520 ng of total RNA. It was through three nested multiplex PCR rounds of slightly modified ARM-PCR that TCR beta libraries arose. TRBV1-TRBV30 forward primers paired with a C-beta reverse primer were used in the first two PCR rounds, which ran roughly 9 cycles each. MiXCR, applied by TCRdb to the multiplex PCR reads, yields one record per CDR3 protein. The sample lists roughly 57,000 distinct CDR3 sequences; 65% to 80% were seen once. A note on this clonotype: One end of the junction varies from germline; a read error may be responsible.

The CDR3 spans 14 residues. In germline, CDR1 is SGHAT, CDR2 FQNNGV. The tissue used was unsorted bulk material of about 19-30 mg. RNA and DNA were co-extracted from it with the AllPrep DNA/RNA mini kit. The chain joins TRBV11-2 to TRBJ1-1, with 9 bases aligning to TRBD1. The source material was liver tumor tissue from sampling region 2. Stated subset: tumor region T2, inferior pole. The sequence was obtained from a man between 40 and 49 years old with primary liver carcinoma and hepatitis B virus infection. This chain's CDR3 is CAIGRDRVMTEAIF. The CDR3 DNA is TGTGCCATCGGCCGGGACAGGGTAATGACTGAAGCTATCTTT. Full variable domain (outside the CDR3, taken from reference TRBV11-2 and TRBJ1-1): EAGVAQSPRYKIIEKRQSVAFWCNPISGHATLYWYQQILGQGPKLLIQFQNNGVVDDSQLPKDRFSAERLKGVDSTLKIQPAKLEDSAVYLCAIGRDRVMTEAIFGQGTRLTVV.